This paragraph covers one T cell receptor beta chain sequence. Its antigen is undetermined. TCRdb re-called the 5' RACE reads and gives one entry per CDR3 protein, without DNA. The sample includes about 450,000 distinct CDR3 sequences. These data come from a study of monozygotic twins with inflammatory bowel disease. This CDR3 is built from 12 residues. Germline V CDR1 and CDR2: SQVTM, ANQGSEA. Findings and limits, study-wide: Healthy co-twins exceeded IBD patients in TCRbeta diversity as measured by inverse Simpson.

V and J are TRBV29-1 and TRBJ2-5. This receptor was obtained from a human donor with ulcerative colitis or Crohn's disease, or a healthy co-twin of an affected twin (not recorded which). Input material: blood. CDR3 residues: CSGGRAQETQYF.